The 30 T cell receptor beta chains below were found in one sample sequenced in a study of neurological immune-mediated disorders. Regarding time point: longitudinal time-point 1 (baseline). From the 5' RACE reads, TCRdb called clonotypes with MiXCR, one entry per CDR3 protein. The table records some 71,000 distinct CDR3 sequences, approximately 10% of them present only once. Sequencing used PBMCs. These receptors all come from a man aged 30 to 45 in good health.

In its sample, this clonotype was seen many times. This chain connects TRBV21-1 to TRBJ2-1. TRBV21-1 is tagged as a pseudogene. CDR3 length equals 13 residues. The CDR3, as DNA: TGTGCCAGCAGCAGGTTGTTCCCCAATGAGCAGTTCTTC. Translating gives CASSRLFPNEQFF.

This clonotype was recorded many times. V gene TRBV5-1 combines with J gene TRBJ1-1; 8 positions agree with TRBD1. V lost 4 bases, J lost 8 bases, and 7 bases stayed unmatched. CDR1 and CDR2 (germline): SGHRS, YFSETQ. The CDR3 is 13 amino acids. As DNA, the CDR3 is TGCGCCAGCAGCATGGGACAGGTCGGAGAAGCTTTCTTT. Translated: CASSMGQVGEAFF.

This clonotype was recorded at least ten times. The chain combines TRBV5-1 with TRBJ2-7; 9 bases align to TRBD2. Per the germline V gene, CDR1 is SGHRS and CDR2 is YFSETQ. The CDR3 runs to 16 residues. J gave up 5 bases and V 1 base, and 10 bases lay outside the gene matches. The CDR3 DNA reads TGCGCCAGCAGCTTGAGCGGCGGGAGGGTAACCCACGAGCAGTACTTC. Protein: CASSLSGGRVTHEQYF.

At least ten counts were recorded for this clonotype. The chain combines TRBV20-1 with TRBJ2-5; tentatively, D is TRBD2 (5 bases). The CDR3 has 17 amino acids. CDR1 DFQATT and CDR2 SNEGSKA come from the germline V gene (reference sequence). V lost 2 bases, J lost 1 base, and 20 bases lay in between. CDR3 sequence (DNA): TGCAGTGCTAGACTCCCCAATGTAGGACTCGCCCAAGAGACCCAGTACTTC. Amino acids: CSARLPNVGLAQETQYF.

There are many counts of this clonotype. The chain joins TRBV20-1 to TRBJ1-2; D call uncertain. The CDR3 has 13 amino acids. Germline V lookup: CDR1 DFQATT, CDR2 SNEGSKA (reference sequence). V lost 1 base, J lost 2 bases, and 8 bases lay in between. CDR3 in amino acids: CSARGEGNYGYTF. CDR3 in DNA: TGCAGTGCTAGAGGGGAGGGAAACTATGGCTACACCTTC.

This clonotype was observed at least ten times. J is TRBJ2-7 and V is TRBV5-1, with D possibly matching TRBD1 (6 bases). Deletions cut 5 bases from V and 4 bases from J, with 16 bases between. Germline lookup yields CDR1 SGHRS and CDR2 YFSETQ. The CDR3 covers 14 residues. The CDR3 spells CASSTVTGSYEQYF. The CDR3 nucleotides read TGCGCCAGCAGTACGGTAACAGGGAGTTACGAGCAGTACTTC. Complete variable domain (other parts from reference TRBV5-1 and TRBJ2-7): KAGVTQTPRYLIKTRGQQVTLSCSPISGHRSVSWYQQTPGQGLQFLFEYFSETQRNKGNFPGRFSGRQFSNSRSEMNVSTLELGDSALYLCASSTVTGSYEQYFGPGTRLTVT.

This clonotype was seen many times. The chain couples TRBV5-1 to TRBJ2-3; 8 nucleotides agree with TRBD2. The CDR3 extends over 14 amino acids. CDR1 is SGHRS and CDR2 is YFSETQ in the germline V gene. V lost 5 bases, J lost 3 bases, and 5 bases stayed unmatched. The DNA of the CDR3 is TGCGCCAGCAGAGGTAGCGGGATGACAGATACGCAGTATTTT. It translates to CASRGSGMTDTQYF.

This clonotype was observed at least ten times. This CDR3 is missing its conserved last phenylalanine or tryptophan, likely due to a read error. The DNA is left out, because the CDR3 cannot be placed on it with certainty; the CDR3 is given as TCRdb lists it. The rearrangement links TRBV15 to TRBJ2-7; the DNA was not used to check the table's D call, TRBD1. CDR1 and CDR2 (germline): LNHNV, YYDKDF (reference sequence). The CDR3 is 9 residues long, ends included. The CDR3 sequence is CAARGPLSG.

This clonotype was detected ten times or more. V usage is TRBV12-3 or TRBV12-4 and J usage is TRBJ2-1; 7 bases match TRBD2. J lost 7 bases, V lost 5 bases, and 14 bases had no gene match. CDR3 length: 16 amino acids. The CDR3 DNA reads TGTGCCAGCAGTGATACCGGTGGCGGGAGTCGAAATGAGCAGTTCTTC. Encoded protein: CASSDTGGGSRNEQFF.

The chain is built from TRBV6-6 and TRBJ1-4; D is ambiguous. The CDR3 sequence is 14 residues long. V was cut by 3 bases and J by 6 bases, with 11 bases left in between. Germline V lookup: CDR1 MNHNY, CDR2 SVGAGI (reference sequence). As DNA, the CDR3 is TGTGCCAGCAGTTATGGGGTAGTTGATGAAAAACTGTTTTTT. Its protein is CASSYGVVDEKLFF.

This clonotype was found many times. CDR3 amino acids: CASSLRTESTDTQYF. The DNA of the CDR3 is TGCGCCAGCAGCTTGAGGACAGAAAGCACAGATACGCAGTATTTT. This chain connects TRBV5-1 to TRBJ2-3, with D possibly TRBD1 on 6 matching bases. From germline, CDR1 is SGHRS and CDR2 YFSETQ. The CDR3 is made up of 15 amino acids. V lost 1 base to trimming and J lost 0 bases, with 9 bases between them.

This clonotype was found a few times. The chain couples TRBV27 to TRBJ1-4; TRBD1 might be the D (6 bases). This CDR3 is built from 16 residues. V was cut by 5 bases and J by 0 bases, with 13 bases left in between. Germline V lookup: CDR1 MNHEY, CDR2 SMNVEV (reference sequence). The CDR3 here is CASSPRRTATNEKLFF. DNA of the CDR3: TGTGCCAGCAGTCCCCGCCGGACAGCAACTAATGAAAAACTGTTTTTT. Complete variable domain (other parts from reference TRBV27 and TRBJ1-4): EAQVTQNPRYLITVTGKKLTVTCSQNMNHEYMSWYRQDPGLGLRQIYYSMNVEVTDKGDVPEGYKVSRKEKRNFPLILESPSPNQTSLYFCASSPRRTATNEKLFFGSGTQLSVL.

CDR3 nucleotide sequence: TGTGCCATCAGTGATATGACGGGATACACAGATACGCAGTATTTT. The encoded protein is CAISDMTGYTDTQYF. The J gene is TRBJ2-3, the V gene TRBV10-3, with D possibly TRBD2 on 5 matching bases. V was trimmed by 3 bases and J by 2 bases, leaving 12 bases between them. The germline gives CDR1 ENHRY, CDR2 SYGVKD. The CDR3 runs to 15 residues.

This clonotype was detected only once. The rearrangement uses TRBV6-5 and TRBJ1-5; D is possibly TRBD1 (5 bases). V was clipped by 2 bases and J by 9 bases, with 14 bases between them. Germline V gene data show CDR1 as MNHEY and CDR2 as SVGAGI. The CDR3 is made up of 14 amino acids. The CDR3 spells CASSYRQGVWPQHF. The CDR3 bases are TGTGCCAGCAGTTACCGGCAGGGAGTTTGGCCCCAGCATTTT.

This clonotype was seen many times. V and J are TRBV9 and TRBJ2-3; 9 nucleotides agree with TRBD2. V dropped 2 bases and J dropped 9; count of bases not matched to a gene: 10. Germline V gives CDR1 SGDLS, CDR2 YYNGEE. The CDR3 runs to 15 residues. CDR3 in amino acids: CASSVQPSGVGTQYF. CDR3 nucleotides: TGTGCCAGCAGCGTCCAGCCTAGCGGGGTAGGCACGCAGTATTTT.

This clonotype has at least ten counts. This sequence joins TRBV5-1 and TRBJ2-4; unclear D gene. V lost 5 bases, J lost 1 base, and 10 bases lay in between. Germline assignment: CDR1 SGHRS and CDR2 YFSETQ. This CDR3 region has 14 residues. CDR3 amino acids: CASSVESAKNIQYF. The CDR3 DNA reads TGCGCCAGCAGTGTGGAGAGCGCCAAAAACATTCAGTACTTC.

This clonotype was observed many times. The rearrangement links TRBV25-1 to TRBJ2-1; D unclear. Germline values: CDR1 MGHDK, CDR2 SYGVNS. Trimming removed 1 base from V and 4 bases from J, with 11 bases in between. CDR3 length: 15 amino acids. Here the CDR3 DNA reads TGTGCCAGCAGTGAATTTGGCCTTCAATACAATGAGCAGTTCTTC. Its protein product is CASSEFGLQYNEQFF.

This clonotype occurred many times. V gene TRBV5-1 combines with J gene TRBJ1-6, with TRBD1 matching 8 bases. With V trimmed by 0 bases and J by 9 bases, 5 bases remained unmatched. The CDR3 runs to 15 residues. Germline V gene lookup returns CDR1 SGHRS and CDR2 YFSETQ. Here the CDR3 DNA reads TGCGCCAGCAGCTTGGATGCAGGGGGCGGTTCACCCCTCCACTTT. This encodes CASSLDAGGGSPLHF. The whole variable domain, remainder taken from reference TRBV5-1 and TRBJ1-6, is KAGVTQTPRYLIKTRGQQVTLSCSPISGHRSVSWYQQTPGQGLQFLFEYFSETQRNKGNFPGRFSGRQFSNSRSEMNVSTLELGDSALYLCASSLDAGGGSPLHFGNGTRLTVT.

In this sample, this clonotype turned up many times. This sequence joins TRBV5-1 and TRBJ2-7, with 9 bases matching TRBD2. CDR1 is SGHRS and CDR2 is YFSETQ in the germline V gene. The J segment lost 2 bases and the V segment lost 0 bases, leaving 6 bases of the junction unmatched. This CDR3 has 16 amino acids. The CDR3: CASSLVSGSSPYEQYF. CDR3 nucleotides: TGCGCCAGCAGCTTGGTTAGCGGGAGTAGCCCCTACGAGCAGTACTTC.

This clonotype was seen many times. CDR3 amino acids: CSALPRTTEAFF. In nucleotides, the CDR3 is TGCAGTGCCCTTCCCAGGACCACTGAAGCTTTCTTT. This sequence joins TRBV20-1 and TRBJ1-1; D remains unclear. Germline V lookup: CDR1 DFQATT, CDR2 SNEGSKA (reference sequence). CDR3 length: 12 residues. V lost 6 bases, J lost 4 bases, and 12 bases lay in between.

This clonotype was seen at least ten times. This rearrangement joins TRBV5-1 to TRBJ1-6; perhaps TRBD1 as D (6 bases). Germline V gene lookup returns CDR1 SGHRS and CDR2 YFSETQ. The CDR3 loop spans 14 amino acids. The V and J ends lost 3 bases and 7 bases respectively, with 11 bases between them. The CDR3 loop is CASSSGEQNSPLHF. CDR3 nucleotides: TGCGCCAGCAGCTCAGGGGAGCAGAATTCACCCCTCCACTTT.

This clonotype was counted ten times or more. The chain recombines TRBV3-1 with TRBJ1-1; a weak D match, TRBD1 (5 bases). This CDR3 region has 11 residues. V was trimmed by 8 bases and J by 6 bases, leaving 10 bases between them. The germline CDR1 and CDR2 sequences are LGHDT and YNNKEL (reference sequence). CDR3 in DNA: TGTGCCAGCGACGGGGGGGCTGAAGCTTTCTTT. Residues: CASDGGAEAFF.

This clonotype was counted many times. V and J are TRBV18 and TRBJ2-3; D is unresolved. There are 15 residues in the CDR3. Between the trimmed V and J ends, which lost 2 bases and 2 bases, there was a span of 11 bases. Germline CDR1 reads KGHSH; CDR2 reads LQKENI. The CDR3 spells CASSPEWLSTDTQYF. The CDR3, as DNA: TGTGCCAGCTCACCAGAATGGCTTTCCACAGATACGCAGTATTTT.

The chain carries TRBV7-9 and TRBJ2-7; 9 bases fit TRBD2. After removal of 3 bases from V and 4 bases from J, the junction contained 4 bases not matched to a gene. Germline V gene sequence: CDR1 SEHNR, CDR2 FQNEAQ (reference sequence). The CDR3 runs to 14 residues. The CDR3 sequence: CASSFQAGGYEQYF. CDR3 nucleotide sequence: TGTGCCAGCAGCTTTCAAGCGGGAGGATACGAGCAGTACTTC.

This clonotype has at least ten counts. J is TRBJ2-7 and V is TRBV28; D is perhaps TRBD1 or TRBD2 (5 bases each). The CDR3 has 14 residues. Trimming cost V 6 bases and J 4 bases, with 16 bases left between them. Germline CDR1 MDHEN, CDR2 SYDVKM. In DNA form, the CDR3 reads TGTGCCAGCAGCACCGGGACGGATTTATACGAGCAGTACTTC. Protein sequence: CASSTGTDLYEQYF.

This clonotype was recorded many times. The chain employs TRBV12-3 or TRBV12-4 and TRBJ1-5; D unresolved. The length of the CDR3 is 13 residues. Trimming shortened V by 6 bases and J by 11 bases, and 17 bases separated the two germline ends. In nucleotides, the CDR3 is TGTGCCAGCAGCCTGACGAGCGTTCCCTCCCAGCATTTT. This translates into CASSLTSVPSQHF.

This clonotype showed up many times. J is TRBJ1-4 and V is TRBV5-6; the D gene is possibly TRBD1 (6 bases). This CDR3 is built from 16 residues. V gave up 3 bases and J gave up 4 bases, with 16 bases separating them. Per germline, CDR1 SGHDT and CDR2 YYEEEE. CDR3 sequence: CASSSVRGDGNEKLFF. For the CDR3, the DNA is TGTGCCAGCAGCTCGGTCAGGGGCGATGGTAATGAAAAACTGTTTTTT.

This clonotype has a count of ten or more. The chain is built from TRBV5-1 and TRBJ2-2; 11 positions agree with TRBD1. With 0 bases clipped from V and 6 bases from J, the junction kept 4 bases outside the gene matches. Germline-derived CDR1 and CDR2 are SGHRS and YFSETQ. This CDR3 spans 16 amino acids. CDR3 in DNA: TGCGCCAGCAGCTTGGCGGGACAGGGGGTATCCGGGGAGCTGTTTTTT. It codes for CASSLAGQGVSGELFF.

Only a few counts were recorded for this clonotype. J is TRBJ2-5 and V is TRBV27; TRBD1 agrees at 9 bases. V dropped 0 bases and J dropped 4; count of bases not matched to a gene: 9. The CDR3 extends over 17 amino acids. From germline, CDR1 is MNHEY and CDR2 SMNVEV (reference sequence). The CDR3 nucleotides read TGTGCCAGCAGTTTATCTCCGTTATTGACAGGGGGAGAGACCCAGTACTTC. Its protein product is CASSLSPLLTGGETQYF.

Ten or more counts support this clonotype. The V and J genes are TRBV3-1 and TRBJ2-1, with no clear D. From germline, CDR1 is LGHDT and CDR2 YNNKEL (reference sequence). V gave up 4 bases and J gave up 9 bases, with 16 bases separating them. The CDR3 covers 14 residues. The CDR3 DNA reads TGTGCCAGCAGCCCCGTACGGAATCAGGCTGAGCAGTTCTTC. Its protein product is CASSPVRNQAEQFF.